This TCR beta chain was captured by sequencing in a study of blood T cell repertoires in COVID-19. Clones were read by immunoSEQ multiplex PCR, and TCRdb kept only the in-frame ones, dropping some. The data contain about 300,000 clones, approximately 90% of them seen just once; the ten biggest clones take up roughly 6.8%. The V and J ends lost 4 bases and 8 bases respectively, with 17 bases between them. This CDR3 is 13 amino acids long. The germline gives CDR1 GTSNPN, CDR2 SVGIG (reference sequence). Seattle patients were enrolled during active infection and followed longitudinally. The source material was peripheral blood. This TCR came from a woman in her twenties or thirties with COVID-19, enrolled during active disease. The chain joins TRBV30 to TRBJ1-2; possible D gene TRBD1, 6 bases. The CDR3 protein is CAWIGPGARGYTF. CDR3 in DNA: TGTGCCTGGATAGGCCCAGGGGCGCGGGGCTACACCTTC.